What follows are 17 T cell receptor beta chains derived from one specimen sequenced in a study of shared clonotypes between healthy human individuals. Clones were read by immunoSEQ multiplex PCR, and TCRdb kept only the in-frame ones, dropping some. This sample has 400,000 or so clones, with 95% to 97% found just once. Sequencing used memory CD8+ T cells sorted from blood. Regarding subset: CD45RO+ cells pooled with CCR7-negative TemRA cells. The source of these receptors is a man younger than 40 in good health.

The chain uses TRBV15 and TRBJ2-5, with unresolved D. Looked up from germline, CDR1 is LNHNV and CDR2 is YYDKDF (reference sequence). V shed 0 bases and J shed 0 bases, with 14 bases lying between them. This CDR3 comprises 17 residues. CDR3 sequence: CATSRDRWGKHQETQYF. DNA of the CDR3: TGTGCCACCAGCAGAGACAGATGGGGTAAACACCAAGAGACCCAGTACTTC.

The rearrangement uses TRBV16 and TRBJ2-2; 9 bases align to TRBD1. CDR3 length: 15 residues. Germline V CDR1 and CDR2: KGHSY, FQNENV. Trimming removed 2 bases from V and 4 bases from J; junction bases left unmatched: 2. The CDR3 nucleotides are TGTGCCAGCAGCCAACCGGACAGGGGCACCGGGGAGCTGTTTTTT. Translated, it gives CASSQPDRGTGELFF.

The chain recombines TRBV7-9 with TRBJ1-1, with D maybe TRBD1 (6 bases). CDR1 and CDR2 from the germline V gene are SEHNR and FQNEAQ (reference sequence). The CDR3 is 14 residues long. V gave up 6 bases and J gave up 1 base, with 12 bases separating them. Here the CDR3 DNA reads TGTGCCAGCAGGTCTCGACAGGAGAACACTGAAGCTTTCTTT. The encoded protein is CASRSRQENTEAFF.

The V gene is TRBV5-6, the J gene TRBJ2-7; 9 bases fit TRBD1. This CDR3 is built from 16 residues. Germline trimming cut 4 bases from V and 6 bases from J; bases unmatched to any gene: 14. The V gene's germline CDR1 is SGHDT and CDR2 YYEEEE. CDR3 region: CASSPIVGQGSAEQYF. DNA for the CDR3: TGTGCCAGCAGCCCGATCGTGGGACAGGGATCTGCCGAGCAGTACTTC.

The V gene is TRBV5-1, the J gene TRBJ2-1, with D perhaps TRBD2 (6 bases). Germline V gene data show CDR1 as SGHRS and CDR2 as YFSETQ. The CDR3 has 14 amino acids. V gave up 4 bases and J gave up 6 bases, with 14 bases separating them. This CDR3 reads CASSATSFPNEQFF. The CDR3, as DNA: TGCGCCAGCAGCGCAACTAGCTTCCCCAATGAGCAGTTCTTC.

This sequence joins TRBV18 and TRBJ1-1; D not certain. CDR1 is KGHSH and CDR2 is LQKENI in the germline V gene. This CDR3 spans 14 amino acids. V was cut by 6 bases and J by 4 bases, with 15 bases left in between. CDR3 sequence reads: CASSPIEKGTEAFF. CDR3 DNA: TGTGCCAGCTCGCCCATTGAGAAGGGCACTGAAGCTTTCTTT.

CDR3 sequence reads: CAWRDKENQPQHF. In nucleotides, the CDR3 is TGTGCCTGGAGAGACAAGGAGAATCAGCCCCAGCATTTT. V usage is TRBV30 and J usage is TRBJ1-5, with unresolved D. V was trimmed by 3 bases and J by 4 bases, leaving 10 bases between them. The V gene's germline CDR1 is GTSNPN and CDR2 SVGIG (reference sequence). The CDR3 loop spans 13 amino acids.

The chain carries TRBV5-4 and TRBJ2-1, with D tentatively TRBD2 (6 bases). V shed 8 bases and J shed 7 bases, with 13 bases lying between them. The CDR3 consists of 12 residues. Per the germline V gene, CDR1 is SGHNT and CDR2 is YYREEE (reference sequence). The CDR3 DNA is TGTGCCAGGTCTAATCGGGAGAATGAGCAGTTCTTC. This gives the protein CARSNRENEQFF.

The rearrangement uses TRBV6-5 and TRBJ2-7; D tentatively fits TRBD1 or TRBD2 (5 bases each). The CDR3 spans 14 residues. Germline V lookup: CDR1 MNHEY, CDR2 SVGAGI. With 1 base removed from V and 1 base from J, the gap between germline ends came to 8 bases. The CDR3: CASSYFGASYEQYF. CDR3 nucleotides: TGTGCCAGCAGTTACTTCGGGGCGTCCTACGAGCAGTACTTC.

Points on this clone: The same CDR3 can be traced to other DNA sequences in this sample. The V gene is TRBV10-3, the J gene TRBJ1-3, with a possible D match to TRBD1 (5 bases). Trimming pared 4 bases from V and 0 bases from J, leaving 7 bases between. The CDR3 length is 14 residues. CDR1 ENHRY and CDR2 SYGVKD come from the germline V gene. The CDR3 here is CAISATGSGNTIYF. CDR3 bases: TGTGCCATCAGTGCCACAGGCTCTGGAAACACCATATATTTT.

The chain links TRBV11-2 to TRBJ1-2, with 7 bases identical to TRBD1. CDR3 size: 13 residues. J lost 8 bases, V lost 5 bases, and 8 bases had no gene match. The germline V gene encodes CDR1 SGHAT and CDR2 FQNNGV. CDR3 nucleotides: TGTGCCAGCAGCCCGCGACAGGGTAGGGGCTACACCTTC. This translates into CASSPRQGRGYTF.

The chain is built from TRBV11-2 and TRBJ1-3; no clear D gene. The ends were cut back, 1 base at V and 0 bases at J, with 7 bases in the middle. The CDR3 totals 15 residues. CDR1 SGHAT and CDR2 FQNNGV come from the germline V gene. The CDR3: CASSLGRYSGNTIYF. The CDR3 DNA follows: TGTGCCAGCAGCTTAGGGCGGTACTCTGGAAACACCATATATTTT.

The chain uses TRBV15 and TRBJ1-3; tentative D call: TRBD1 (5 bases). The V end was cut by 0 bases, the J end by 2 bases, with 8 bases between. The germline gives CDR1 LNHNV, CDR2 YYDKDF (reference sequence). The CDR3 is 15 amino acids. The CDR3 loop reads CATSRDRGTGNTIYF. CDR3 sequence (DNA): TGTGCCACCAGCAGAGATAGGGGAACTGGAAACACCATATATTTT. Full variable domain (rest looked up from reference TRBV15 and TRBJ1-3): DAMVIQNPRYQVTQFGKPVTLSCSQTLNHNVMYWYQQKSSQAPKLLFHYYDKDFNNEADTPDNFQSRRPNTSFCFLDIRSPGLGDTAMYLCATSRDRGTGNTIYFGEGSWLTVV.

The gene calls are TRBV10-1 and TRBJ2-7; 10 bases line up with TRBD2. CDR1 is WNHNN, CDR2 SYGVQD, per germline (reference sequence). CDR3 length: 12 residues. Trimming took 10 bases from V and 2 from J; bases not matched to a gene: 2. In nucleotides, the CDR3 is TGCGCCATTGGGACTAGCGCCTACGAGCAGTACTTC. This gives the protein CAIGTSAYEQYF.

This chain joins TRBV6-1 and TRBJ1-3; D uncertain. The V gene's germline CDR1 is MNHNS and CDR2 SASEGT. Deletions cut 4 bases from V and 0 bases from J, with 10 bases between. The CDR3 has 15 residues. The CDR3: CASSASLSSGNTIYF. The CDR3 DNA sequence: TGTGCCAGCAGTGCCAGCCTGAGCTCTGGAAACACCATATATTTT.

V usage is TRBV30 and J usage is TRBJ2-3, with TRBD2 identical over 10 bases. CDR3 length: 15 amino acids. Germline assignment: CDR1 GTSNPN and CDR2 SVGIG (reference sequence). J gave up 5 bases and V 2 bases, and 7 bases lay outside the gene matches. The CDR3 region is CAWSSPSGSLDTQYF. The CDR3 coding sequence is TGTGCCTGGAGTTCGCCTAGCGGGAGCTTAGATACGCAGTATTTT.

V is TRBV5-1 and J is TRBJ2-7, with 7 nucleotides matching TRBD2. V lost 0 bases, J lost 6 bases, and 9 bases stayed unmatched. Germline assignment: CDR1 SGHRS and CDR2 YFSETQ. The CDR3 is 15 residues long. This chain's CDR3 is CASSLEGGPSGEQYF. The CDR3 nucleotides are TGCGCCAGCAGCTTGGAGGGAGGGCCCTCAGGCGAGCAGTACTTC.